The rows below give T cell receptor beta chains drawn from one sample of a study of OX40 agonist ivuxolimab in advanced cancers. Sequencing used immunoSEQ multiplex PCR; TCRdb keeps in-frame clones, though not all of them. The sample has some 74,000 clones, 85% seen once. The sample was CD4+ or CD8+ T cells sorted from blood, taken in a trial of the OX40 agonist ivuxolimab. These receptors were collected from an adult with an advanced solid tumor such as melanoma, head and neck, liver or kidney cancer. Both conserved end residues are part of each CDR3. A D gene is named only where the DNA matches it firmly. A row's size may be missing; if present it is once, few, many or a size class.

j_call d_call v_call clone_size cdr3_aa cdr3_nt
TRBJ1-2 - TRBV5-1 - CASSLTFMSGYTF TGCGCCAGCAGCTTAACGTTTATGAGTGGCTACACCTTC
TRBJ1-1 - TRBV7-8 - CASSSGLMNTEAFF TGTGCCAGCAGCTCGGGACTGATGAACACTGAAGCTTTCTTT
TRBJ2-4 - TRBV5-1 - CASSLMGRKDIQYF TGCGCCAGCAGCTTGATGGGGCGGAAGGACATTCAGTACTTC
TRBJ1-2 - TRBV7-2 - CASSAGPGVGNYGYTF TGTGCCAGCAGCGCAGGTCCGGGGGTAGGGAACTATGGCTACACCTTC
TRBJ2-7 TRBD2 TRBV4-1 - CASSQESGRAYYEQYF TGCGCCAGCAGCCAGGAAAGCGGGAGGGCCTACTACGAGCAGTACTTC
TRBJ1-1 - TRBV7-3 - CASSFAEGTEAFF TGTGCCAGCAGCTTCGCCGAGGGCACTGAAGCTTTCTTT
TRBJ2-3 TRBD2 TRBV11-2 - CASSLGETSGTDTQYF TGTGCCAGCAGCTTAGGGGAGACTAGCGGGACTGATACGCAGTATTTT
TRBJ1-5 - TRBV5-1 - CASSTGTLNQPQHF TGCGCCAGCAGCACTGGGACACTTAATCAGCCCCAGCATTTT
TRBJ2-5 - TRBV30 few CAWSYQGLETQYF TGTGCCTGGAGTTACCAGGGACTAGAGACCCAGTACTTC
TRBJ2-2 - TRBV30 - CAWSRASTGELFF TGTGCCTGGAGTCGCGCCTCAACCGGGGAGCTGTTTTTT
TRBJ1-5 - TRBV28 once CASSTRLGKGNQPQHF TGTGCCAGCAGTACAAGACTAGGGAAGGGCAATCAGCCCCAGCATTTT
TRBJ1-6 TRBD1 TRBV10-3 - CAISESGDSLYSPLHF TGTGCCATCAGTGAGTCAGGGGACAGTCTTTATTCACCCCTCCACTTT
TRBJ1-5 - TRBV6-1 - CASQGQYGRQPQHF TGTGCCTCCCAAGGCCAGTATGGCCGTCAGCCCCAGCATTTT
TRBJ2-7 TRBD2 TRBV6-1 - CASSTRLAASYEQYF TGTGCCAGCAGTACTCGACTAGCGGCCTCCTACGAGCAGTACTTC
TRBJ2-2 - TRBV5-1 - CASSPDGTNTGELFF TGCGCCAGCAGCCCGGACGGAACGAACACCGGGGAGCTGTTTTTT
TRBJ2-7 TRBD1 TRBV6-1 - CASSEEDRVSYEQYF TGTGCCAGCAGTGAAGAGGACAGGGTTTCCTACGAGCAGTACTTC
TRBJ1-4 TRBD1 TRBV6-5 - CASSQRQGFNEKLFF TGTGCCAGCAGTCAACGACAGGGATTTAATGAAAAACTGTTTTTT
TRBJ2-3 TRBD1 TRBV30 - CAWINTGDTDTQYF TGTGCCTGGATCAACACAGGGGACACAGATACGCAGTATTTT
TRBJ2-6 TRBD1 TRBV5-5 - CASSSDRASGANVLTF TGTGCCAGCAGCTCGGACAGGGCAAGTGGGGCCAACGTCCTGACTTTC
TRBJ1-5 - TRBV27 - CASSLFSVGASGRYNQPQHF TGTGCCAGCAGTTTATTTTCCGTGGGGGCGTCAGGGCGTTACAATCAGCCCCAGCATTTT
TRBJ2-5 - TRBV21-1 - CASSKADGVSQETQYF TGTGCCAGCAGCAAAGCGGACGGGGTATCACAAGAGACCCAGTACTTC
TRBJ2-1 - TRBV21-1 - CASSKGGSGSYNEQFF TGTGCCAGCAGCAAAGGCGGTAGCGGCTCCTACAATGAGCAGTTCTTC
TRBJ2-7 TRBD2 TRBV18 - CASSQTSARSYEQYF TGTGCCAGCTCCCAGACTAGCGCCCGCTCCTACGAGCAGTACTTC
TRBJ1-1 - TRBV7-9 - CASRAAGPNTEAFF TGTGCCAGCCGGGCGGCAGGTCCTAACACTGAAGCTTTCTTT
TRBJ2-3 - TRBV29-1 - CSGSGALRVTQYF TGCAGCGGGTCAGGGGCCCTACGGGTAACGCAGTATTTT
TRBJ2-7 - TRBV29-1 - CSVEKTGTFYEQYF TGCAGCGTTGAAAAGACAGGTACTTTCTACGAGCAGTACTTC
TRBJ2-3 - TRBV7-2 - CASNRASGADTQYF TGTGCCAGCAACAGGGCCAGCGGGGCAGATACGCAGTATTTT
TRBJ1-6 - TRBV2 - CASKGGGGSPLHF TGTGCCAGCAAGGGTGGGGGAGGGTCACCCCTCCACTTT
TRBJ2-7 - TRBV25-1 - CASSSLETYEQYF TGTGCCAGCTCCTCCCTCGAGACCTACGAGCAGTACTTC
TRBJ1-2 TRBD1 TRBV11-3 - CASSSWDSGVYGYTF TGTGCCAGCAGCTCTTGGGACAGCGGTGTCTATGGCTACACCTTC
TRBJ2-7 - TRBV6-1 - CASSEPWDGAYEQYF TGTGCCAGCAGTGAACCCTGGGACGGGGCCTACGAGCAGTACTTC
TRBJ2-5 - TRBV7-3 - CASSQGGQIGETQYF TGTGCCAGCAGCCAAGGGGGGCAGATTGGGGAGACCCAGTACTTC
TRBJ1-2 - TRBV6-5 - CASRRTGQTNYGYTF TGTGCCAGCAGACGGACTGGACAGACCAACTATGGCTACACCTTC
TRBJ2-3 - TRBV6-5 - CASSKRRDTQYF TGTGCCAGCAGTAAGAGACGAGATACGCAGTATTTT
TRBJ2-6 - TRBV5-4 - CASSTEPSGANVLTF TGTGCCAGCAGCACCGAACCCTCTGGGGCCAACGTCCTGACTTTC
TRBJ1-1 - TRBV18 - CASSPPTGANTEAFF TGTGCCAGCTCACCACCTACGGGGGCGAACACTGAAGCTTTCTTT
TRBJ2-7 TRBD2 TRBV2 - CASSWGLAGLSIHEQYF TGTGCCAGCAGTTGGGGACTAGCGGGGCTTTCAATCCACGAGCAGTACTTC
TRBJ1-1 - TRBV6-1 - CASSVYGQGNTEAFF TGTGCCAGCAGTGTATACGGGCAGGGGAACACTGAAGCTTTCTTT